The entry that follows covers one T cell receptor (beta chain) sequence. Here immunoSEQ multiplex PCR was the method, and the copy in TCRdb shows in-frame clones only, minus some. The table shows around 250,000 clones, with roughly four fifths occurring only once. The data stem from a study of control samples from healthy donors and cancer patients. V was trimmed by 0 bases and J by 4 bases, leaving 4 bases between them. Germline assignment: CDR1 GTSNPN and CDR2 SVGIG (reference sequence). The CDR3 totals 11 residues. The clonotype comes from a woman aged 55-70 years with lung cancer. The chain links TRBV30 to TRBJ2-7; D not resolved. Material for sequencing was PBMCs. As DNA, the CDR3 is TGTGCCTGGAGTGTAGGTTACGAGCAGTACTTC. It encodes CAWSVGYEQYF.